This TCR beta chain was profiled in a study of control samples from healthy donors and cancer patients. Data came from immunoSEQ multiplex PCR; TCRdb stores just in-frame clones and leaves some out. Among fewer than 500,000 clones listed, around 90% were seen once. The germline gives CDR1 SGHTA, CDR2 FQGNSA. This CDR3 comprises 15 residues. V lost 4 bases to trimming and J lost 4 bases, with 16 bases between them. Material for sequencing was PBMCs. V gene TRBV7-2 combines with J gene TRBJ1-1; D possibly corresponds to TRBD1 (6 bases). The sequence came from a middle-aged man with head and neck cancer. The CDR3 spells CASSSDGTWGTEAFF. CDR3 bases: TGTGCCAGCAGCTCCGACGGGACATGGGGCACTGAAGCTTTCTTT.